The next 12 T cell receptor beta chains were all read from a single sample in a study of human T cells and chemical hapten exposure (dated by TCRdb to the early 2020s). Library construction relied on RACE. The reads were generated on a NextSeq 500. In TCRdb, the public reads were trimmed at Q25 with fastp and aligned with MiXCR, with productive beta chains retained. Each entry is one CDR3 protein sequence, shown with its most common DNA and genes. Across this sample there are around 300,000 distinct CDR3 sequences, with around 7.3% seen only once. About 1.1% of the sample is taken by the ten largest. The sample's time point label is to be understood as: pre-sensitization, week 0. The treatment or condition label, as the study defines it: therapeutic diphenylcyclopropenone sensitization with weekly scalp DPC. The specimen was whole blood, collected in connection with sensitization to the hapten diphenylcyclopropenone (DPC). Receptors originate from a man between 18 and 35 years old with alopecia areata. Some clones in this sample may be carry-over from other donors' samples.

This clonotype came up a few times. This chain uses TRBV6-6 with TRBJ2-3, with TRBD2 matching over 9 bases. Trimming took 7 bases from V and 2 from J; bases not matched to a gene: 10. The CDR3 is made up of 16 amino acids. CDR1 is MNHNY, CDR2 SVGAGI, per germline (reference sequence). CDR3 coding DNA: TGTGCCAGCATAGATGCTAGCGGGGATTTCACAGATACGCAGTATTTT. Translated, it gives CASIDASGDFTDTQYF.

This clonotype appeared many times. The CDR3 sequence: CASSPLRGADYGYTF. In DNA, the CDR3 is TGTGCCAGCAGCCCCCTCCGGGGGGCGGACTATGGCTACACCTTC. The V and J genes are TRBV7-2 and TRBJ1-2, with D perhaps matching TRBD1 (6 bases). CDR1 and CDR2 (germline): SGHTA, FQGNSA. The CDR3 has 15 residues. V lost 5 bases and J lost 3, with 16 bases in between.

At least ten counts were recorded for this clonotype. The CDR3 region has the DNA TGTGCCAGCAGCTTAGTGGTCGGGACAGATGGCTACACCTTC. Its protein is CASSLVVGTDGYTF. The rearrangement links TRBV11-2 to TRBJ1-2, with TRBD1 matching over 7 bases. Germline CDR1 is SGHAT and CDR2 is FQNNGV. The V segment lost 1 base and the J segment 6 bases; nucleotides outside the gene matches: 5. This CDR3 comprises 14 residues.

This clonotype was recorded a few times. The chain is built from TRBV9 and TRBJ2-1, with D tentatively TRBD1 (5 bases). V was clipped by 0 bases and J by 4 bases, with 11 bases between them. Germline values: CDR1 SGDLS, CDR2 YYNGEE. This CDR3 contains 15 residues. The CDR3, as DNA: TGTGCCAGCAGCGTAGAGGGGTCGTGGTACAATGAGCAGTTCTTC. Protein product: CASSVEGSWYNEQFF.

In its sample, this clonotype was seen many times. The chain carries TRBV7-2 and TRBJ1-2; TRBD1 matches at 8 bases. The V gene's germline CDR1 is SGHTA and CDR2 FQGNSA. The CDR3 consists of 15 residues. The junction had 2 bases not matched to a gene; V was cut back by 2 bases and J by 0 bases. The CDR3 protein is CASSLNRGANYGYTF. The DNA for the CDR3 is TGTGCCAGCAGCTTAAACAGGGGGGCTAACTATGGCTACACCTTC.

This clonotype appeared a few times. CDR3 DNA: TGTGCCACCAGCGGCAGGACAGGGGGCGGTGGCTACACCTTC. Translating gives CATSGRTGGGGYTF. V is TRBV15 and J is TRBJ1-2; 11 bases are a match to TRBD1. This CDR3 has 14 residues. In germline, CDR1 is LNHNV, CDR2 YYDKDF (reference sequence). With V trimmed by 5 bases and J by 7 bases, 6 bases remained unmatched.

This clonotype was recorded a few times. The chain recombines TRBV20-1 with TRBJ1-1; D is ambiguous. Trimming removed 8 bases at V and 3 bases at J, with 16 bases between. This CDR3 has 13 residues. CDR1 and CDR2 from the germline V gene are DFQATT and SNEGSKA (reference sequence). The CDR3 reads CSQVGGSYTEAFF. In nucleotides, the CDR3 is TGCAGTCAGGTGGGCGGATCTTACACTGAAGCTTTCTTT.

V gene TRBV18 combines with J gene TRBJ2-7; weak D call: TRBD2 (5 bases). The CDR3 has 13 residues. The V end was cut by 7 bases, the J end by 4 bases, with 14 bases between. CDR1 is KGHSH and CDR2 is LQKENI in the germline V gene. This CDR3 reads CASCPSGLYEQYF. In nucleotides, the CDR3 is TGTGCCAGCTGTCCATCCGGACTTTACGAGCAGTACTTC.

The J gene is TRBJ2-7, the V gene TRBV6-5, with D perhaps TRBD1 (6 bases). Trimming cost V 0 bases and J 7 bases, with 13 bases left between them. Germline V CDR1 and CDR2: MNHEY, SVGAGI. This CDR3 is built from 14 residues. CDR3: CASSYSTGFREQYF. The CDR3, as DNA: TGTGCCAGCAGTTACTCGACAGGCTTTCGGGAGCAGTACTTC.

The table lists this clonotype with many counts. The rearrangement joins TRBV3-1 to TRBJ1-1; D gene ambiguous. V gave up 4 bases and J gave up 4 bases, with 16 bases separating them. Germline V gives CDR1 LGHDT, CDR2 YNNKEL (reference sequence). The CDR3 sequence is 15 residues long. CDR3 nucleotide sequence: TGTGCCAGCAGCCGCGGACGGGTGGGGTCCACTGAAGCTTTCTTT. Protein: CASSRGRVGSTEAFF. Together with reference TRBV3-1 and TRBJ1-1, the CDR3 gives the full variable domain: DTAVSQTPKYLVTQMGNDKSIKCEQNLGHDTMYWYKQDSKKFLKIMFSYNNKELIINETVPNRFSPKSPDKAHLNLHINSLELGDSAVYFCASSRGRVGSTEAFFGQGTRLTVV.

This clonotype was observed many times. The chain joins TRBV7-3 to TRBJ2-5; 11 nucleotides match TRBD2. Unmatched junction bases numbered 6, after V lost 5 bases and J lost 1 base. The germline CDR1 and CDR2 sequences are SGHTA and FQGTGA. CDR3 size: 16 residues. CDR3 residues: CASSRTSGGVQETQYF. The CDR3 bases are TGTGCCAGCAGCCGAACTAGCGGGGGTGTCCAAGAGACCCAGTACTTC. The variable domain in full, completed from reference TRBV7-3 and TRBJ2-5, reads GAGVSQTPSNKVTEKGKYVELRCDPISGHTALYWYRQSLGQGPEFLIYFQGTGAADDSGLPNDRFFAVRPEGSVSTLKIQRTERGDSAVYLCASSRTSGGVQETQYFGPGTRLLVL.

The CDR3 DNA reads as TGCGCCAGCAGCCCGGCTAGATCGGGGGGGGGATACAATGAGCAGTTCTTC. It encodes CASSPARSGGGYNEQFF. This chain links TRBV4-3 with TRBJ2-1, with TRBD2 matching over 8 bases. There are 17 residues in the CDR3. The V gene end was trimmed by 4 bases and the J gene end by 4 bases; junction bases not matched to a gene: 12. Germline V lookup: CDR1 LGHNA, CDR2 YSLEER.